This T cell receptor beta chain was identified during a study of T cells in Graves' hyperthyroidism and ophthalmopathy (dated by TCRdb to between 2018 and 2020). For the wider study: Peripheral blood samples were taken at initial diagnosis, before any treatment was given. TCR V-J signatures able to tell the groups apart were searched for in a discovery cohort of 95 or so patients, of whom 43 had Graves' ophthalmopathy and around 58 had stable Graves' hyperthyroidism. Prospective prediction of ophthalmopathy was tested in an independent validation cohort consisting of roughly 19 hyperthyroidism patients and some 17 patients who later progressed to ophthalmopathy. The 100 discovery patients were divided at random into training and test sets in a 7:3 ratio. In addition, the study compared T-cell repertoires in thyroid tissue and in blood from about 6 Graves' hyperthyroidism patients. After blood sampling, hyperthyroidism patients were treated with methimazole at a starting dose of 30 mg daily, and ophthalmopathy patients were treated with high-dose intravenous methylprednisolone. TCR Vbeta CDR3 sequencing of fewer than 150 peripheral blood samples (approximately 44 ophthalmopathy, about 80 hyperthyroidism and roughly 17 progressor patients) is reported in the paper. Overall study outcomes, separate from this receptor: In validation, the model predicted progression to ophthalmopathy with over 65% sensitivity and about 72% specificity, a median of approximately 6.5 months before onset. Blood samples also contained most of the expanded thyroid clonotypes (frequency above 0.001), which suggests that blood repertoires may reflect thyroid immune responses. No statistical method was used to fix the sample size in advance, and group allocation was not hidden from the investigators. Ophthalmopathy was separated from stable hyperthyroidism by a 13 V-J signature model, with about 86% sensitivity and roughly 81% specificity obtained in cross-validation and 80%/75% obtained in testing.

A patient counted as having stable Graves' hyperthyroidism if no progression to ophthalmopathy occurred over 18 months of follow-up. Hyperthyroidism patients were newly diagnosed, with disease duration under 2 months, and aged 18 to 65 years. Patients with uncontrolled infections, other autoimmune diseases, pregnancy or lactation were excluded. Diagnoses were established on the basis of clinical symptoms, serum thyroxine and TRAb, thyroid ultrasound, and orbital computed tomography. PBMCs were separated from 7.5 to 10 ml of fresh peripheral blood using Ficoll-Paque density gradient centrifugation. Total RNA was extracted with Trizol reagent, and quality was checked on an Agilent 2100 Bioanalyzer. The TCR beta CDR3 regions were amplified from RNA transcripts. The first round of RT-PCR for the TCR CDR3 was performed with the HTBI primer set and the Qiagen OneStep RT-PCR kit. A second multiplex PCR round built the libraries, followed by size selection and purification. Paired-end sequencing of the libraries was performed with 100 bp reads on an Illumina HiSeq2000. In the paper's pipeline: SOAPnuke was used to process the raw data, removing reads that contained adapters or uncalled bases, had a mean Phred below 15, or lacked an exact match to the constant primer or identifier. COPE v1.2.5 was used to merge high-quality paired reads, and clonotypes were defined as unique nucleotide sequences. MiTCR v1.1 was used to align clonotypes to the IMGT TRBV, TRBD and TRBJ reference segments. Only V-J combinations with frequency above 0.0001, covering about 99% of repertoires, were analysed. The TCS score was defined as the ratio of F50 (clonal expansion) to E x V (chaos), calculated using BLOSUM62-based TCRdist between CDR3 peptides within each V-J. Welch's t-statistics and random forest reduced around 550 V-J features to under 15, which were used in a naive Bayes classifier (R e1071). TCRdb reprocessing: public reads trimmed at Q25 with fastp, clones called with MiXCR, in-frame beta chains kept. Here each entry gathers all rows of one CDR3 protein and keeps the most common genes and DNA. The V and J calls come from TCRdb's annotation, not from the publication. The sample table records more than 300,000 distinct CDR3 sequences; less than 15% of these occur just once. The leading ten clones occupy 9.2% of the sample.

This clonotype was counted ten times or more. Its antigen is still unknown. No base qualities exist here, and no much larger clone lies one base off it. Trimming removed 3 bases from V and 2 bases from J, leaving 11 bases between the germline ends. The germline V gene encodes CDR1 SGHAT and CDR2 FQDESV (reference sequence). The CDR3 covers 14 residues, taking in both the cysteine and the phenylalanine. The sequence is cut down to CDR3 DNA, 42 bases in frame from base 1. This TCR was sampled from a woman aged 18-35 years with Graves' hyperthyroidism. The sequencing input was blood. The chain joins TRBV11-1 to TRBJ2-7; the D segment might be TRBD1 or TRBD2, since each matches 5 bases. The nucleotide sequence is TGTGCCAGCAGCTTCGTTGAGGGACCCTACGAGCAGTACTTC. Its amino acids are CASSFVEGPYEQYF. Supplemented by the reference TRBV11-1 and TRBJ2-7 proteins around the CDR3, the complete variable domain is EAEVAQSPRYKITEKSQAVAFWCDPISGHATLYWYRQILGQGPELLVQFQDESVVDDSQLPKDRFSAERLKGVDSTLKIQPAELGDSAMYLCASSFVEGPYEQYFGPGTRLTVT.